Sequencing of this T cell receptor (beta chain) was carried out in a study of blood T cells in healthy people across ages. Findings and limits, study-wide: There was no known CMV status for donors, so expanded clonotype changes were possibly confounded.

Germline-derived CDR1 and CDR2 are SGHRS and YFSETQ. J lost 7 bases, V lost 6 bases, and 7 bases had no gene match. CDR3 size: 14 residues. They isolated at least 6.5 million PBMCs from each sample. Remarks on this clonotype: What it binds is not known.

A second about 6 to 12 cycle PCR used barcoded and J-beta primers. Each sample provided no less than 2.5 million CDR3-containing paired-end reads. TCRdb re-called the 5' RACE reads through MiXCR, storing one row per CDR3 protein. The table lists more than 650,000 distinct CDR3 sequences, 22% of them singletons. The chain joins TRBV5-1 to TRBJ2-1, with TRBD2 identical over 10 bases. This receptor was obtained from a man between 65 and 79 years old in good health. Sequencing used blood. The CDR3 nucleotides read TGCGCCAGCATGAGCGGGGGGGCAGGAAATGAGCAGTTCTTC. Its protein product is CASMSGGAGNEQFF.